This T cell receptor beta chain was obtained from a study of control samples from healthy donors and cancer patients. Trimming cost V 8 bases and J 0 bases, with 28 bases left between them. The CDR3 has 19 residues. Germline CDR1 is MDHEN and CDR2 is SYDVKM. Generated by immunoSEQ multiplex PCR, the TCRdb table keeps only in-frame clones and is missing some. Of about 180,000 clones detected, 90% appear once; the ten largest clones hold about 1.4%. This sequence originates from a woman between 50 and 59 years old in good health. The sample was blood. The chain has TRBV28 and TRBJ1-1, with D possibly being TRBD1 (5 bases). The CDR3 region has the DNA TGTGCCAGCCCTAACCAACGGGACGGGGGAGGGCCCATGAACACTGAAGCTTTCTTT. Translating gives CASPNQRDGGGPMNTEAFF.